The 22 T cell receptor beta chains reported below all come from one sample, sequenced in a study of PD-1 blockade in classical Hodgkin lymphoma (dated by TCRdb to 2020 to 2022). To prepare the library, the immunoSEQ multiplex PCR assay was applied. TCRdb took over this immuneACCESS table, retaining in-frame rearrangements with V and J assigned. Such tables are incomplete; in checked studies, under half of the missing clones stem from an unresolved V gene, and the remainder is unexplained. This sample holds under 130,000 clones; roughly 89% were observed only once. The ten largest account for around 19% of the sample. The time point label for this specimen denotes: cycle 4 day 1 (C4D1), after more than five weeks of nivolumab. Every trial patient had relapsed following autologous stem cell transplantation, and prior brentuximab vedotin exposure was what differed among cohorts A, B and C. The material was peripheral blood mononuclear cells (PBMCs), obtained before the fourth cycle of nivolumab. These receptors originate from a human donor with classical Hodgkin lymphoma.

The CDR3 region has the DNA TGTGCCAGCACCAATAGAGCAGGTATCGATGAGCAGTTCTTC. It encodes CASTNRAGIDEQFF. The V and J genes are TRBV11-1 and TRBJ2-1; D call uncertain. CDR3 size: 14 residues. Germline values: CDR1 SGHAT, CDR2 FQDESV (reference sequence). Trimming pared 7 bases from V and 8 bases from J, leaving 18 bases between. Complete variable domain (other parts from reference TRBV11-1 and TRBJ2-1): EAEVAQSPRYKITEKSQAVAFWCDPISGHATLYWYRQILGQGPELLVQFQDESVVDDSQLPKDRFSAERLKGVDSTLKIQPAELGDSAMYLCASTNRAGIDEQFFGPGTRLTVL.

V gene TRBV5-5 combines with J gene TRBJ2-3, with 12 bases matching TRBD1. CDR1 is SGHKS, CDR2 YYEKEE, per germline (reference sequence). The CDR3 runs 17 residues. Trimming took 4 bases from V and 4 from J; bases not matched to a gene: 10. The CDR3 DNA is TGTGCCAGCAGCCACACCGCCGGGACAGGGGGCGCAGATACGCAGTATTTT. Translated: CASSHTAGTGGADTQYF.

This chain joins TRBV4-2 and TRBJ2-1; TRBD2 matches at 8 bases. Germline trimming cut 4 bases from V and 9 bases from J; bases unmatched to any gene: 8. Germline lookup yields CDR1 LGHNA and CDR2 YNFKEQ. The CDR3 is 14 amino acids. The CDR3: CASSPLERGTEQFF. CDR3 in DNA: TGTGCCAGCAGCCCCTTGGAGCGGGGGACTGAGCAGTTCTTC.

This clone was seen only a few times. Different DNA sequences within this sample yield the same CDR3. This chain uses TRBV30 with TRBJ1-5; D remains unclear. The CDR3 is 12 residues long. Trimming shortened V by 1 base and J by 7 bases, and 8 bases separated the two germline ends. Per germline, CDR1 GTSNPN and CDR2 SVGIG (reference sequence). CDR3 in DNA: TGTGCCTGGAGTGCCTTAGGCCAGCCCCAGCATTTT. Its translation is CAWSALGQPQHF.

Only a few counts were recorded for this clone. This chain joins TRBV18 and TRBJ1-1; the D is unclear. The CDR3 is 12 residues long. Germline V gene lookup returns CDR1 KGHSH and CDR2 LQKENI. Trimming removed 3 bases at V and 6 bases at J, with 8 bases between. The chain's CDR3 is CASSPVGAEAFF. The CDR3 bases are TGTGCCAGCTCACCGGTCGGGGCTGAAGCTTTCTTT.

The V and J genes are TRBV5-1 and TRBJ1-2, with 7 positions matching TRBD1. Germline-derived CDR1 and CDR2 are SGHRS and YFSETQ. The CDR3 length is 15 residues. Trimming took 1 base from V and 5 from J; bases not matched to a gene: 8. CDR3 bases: TGCGCCAGCAGCTTGACTCAGGGGGAGGCGTATGGCTACACCTTC. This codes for CASSLTQGEAYGYTF.

The CDR3 here is CASSILEQVMNQPQHF. CDR3 sequence (DNA): TGTGCCAGTAGTATTTTAGAACAGGTGATGAATCAGCCCCAGCATTTT. The chain uses TRBV19 and TRBJ1-5; TRBD1 is a possible D gene (5 bases). Between the trimmed V and J ends, which lost 3 bases and 4 bases, there was a span of 16 bases. Germline CDR1 reads LNHDA; CDR2 reads SQIVND (reference sequence). The CDR3 consists of 16 residues.

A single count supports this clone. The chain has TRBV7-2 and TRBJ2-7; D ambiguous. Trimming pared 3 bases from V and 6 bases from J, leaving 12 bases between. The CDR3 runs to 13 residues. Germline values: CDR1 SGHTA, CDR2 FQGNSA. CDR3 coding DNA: TGTGCCAGCAGCTTCGCCCTCTCCGGCGAGCAGTACTTC. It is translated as CASSFALSGEQYF.

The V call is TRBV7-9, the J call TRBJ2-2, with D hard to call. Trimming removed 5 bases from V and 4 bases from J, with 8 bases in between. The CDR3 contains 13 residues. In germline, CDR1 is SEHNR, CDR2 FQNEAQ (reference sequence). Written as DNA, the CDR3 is TGTGCCAGCAGCGGCTCTCGCACCGGGGAGCTGTTTTTT. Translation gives CASSGSRTGELFF.

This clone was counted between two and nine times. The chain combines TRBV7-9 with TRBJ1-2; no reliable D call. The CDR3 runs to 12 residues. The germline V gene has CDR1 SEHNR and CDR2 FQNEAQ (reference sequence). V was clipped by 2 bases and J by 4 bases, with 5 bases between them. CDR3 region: CASSLNRYGYTF. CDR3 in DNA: TGTGCCAGCAGCTTAAACCGCTATGGCTACACCTTC.

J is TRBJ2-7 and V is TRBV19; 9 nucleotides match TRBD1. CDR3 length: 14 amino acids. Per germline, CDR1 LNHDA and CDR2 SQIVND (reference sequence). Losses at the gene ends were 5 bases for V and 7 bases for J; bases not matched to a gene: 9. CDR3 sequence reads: CASSFTGGLKEQYF. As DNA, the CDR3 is TGTGCCAGTAGTTTTACAGGGGGCTTAAAGGAGCAGTACTTC. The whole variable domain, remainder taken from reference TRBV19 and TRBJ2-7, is DGGITQSPKYLFRKEGQNVTLSCEQNLNHDAMYWYRQDPGQGLRLIYYSQIVNDFQKGDIAEGYSVSREKKESFPLTVTSAQKNPTAFYLCASSFTGGLKEQYFGPGTRLTVT.

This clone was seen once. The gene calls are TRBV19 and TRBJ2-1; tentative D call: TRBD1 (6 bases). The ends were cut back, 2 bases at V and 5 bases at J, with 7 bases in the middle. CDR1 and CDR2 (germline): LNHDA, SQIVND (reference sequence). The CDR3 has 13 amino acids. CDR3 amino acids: CASSIWTDNEQFF. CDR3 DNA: TGTGCCAGTAGTATATGGACAGACAATGAGCAGTTCTTC.

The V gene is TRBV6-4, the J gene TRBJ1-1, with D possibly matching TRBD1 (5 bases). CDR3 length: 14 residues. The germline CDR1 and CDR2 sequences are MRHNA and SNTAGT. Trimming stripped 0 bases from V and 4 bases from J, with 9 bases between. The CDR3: CASSDSMRGTEAFF. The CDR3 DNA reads TGTGCCAGCAGTGACTCGATGAGGGGCACTGAAGCTTTCTTT.

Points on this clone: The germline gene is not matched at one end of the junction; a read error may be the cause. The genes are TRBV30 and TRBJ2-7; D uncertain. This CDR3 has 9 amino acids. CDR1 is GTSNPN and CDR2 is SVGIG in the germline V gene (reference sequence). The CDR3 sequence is CAWNAPPFF. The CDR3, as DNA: TGTGCCTGGAATGCCCCCCCCTTCTTC. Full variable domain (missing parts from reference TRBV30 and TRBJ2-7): SQTIHQWPATLVQPVGSPLSLECTVEGTSNPNLYWYRQAAGRGLQLLFYSVGIGQISSEVPQNLSASRPQDRQFILSSKKLLLSDSGFYLCAWNAPPFFGPGTRLTVT.

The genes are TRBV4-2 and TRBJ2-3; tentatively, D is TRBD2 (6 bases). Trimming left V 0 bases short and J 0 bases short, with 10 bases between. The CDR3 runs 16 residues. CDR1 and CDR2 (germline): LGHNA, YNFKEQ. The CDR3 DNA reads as TGTGCCAGCAGCCAAGATAGAGGGACTAGCACAGATACGCAGTATTTT. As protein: CASSQDRGTSTDTQYF.

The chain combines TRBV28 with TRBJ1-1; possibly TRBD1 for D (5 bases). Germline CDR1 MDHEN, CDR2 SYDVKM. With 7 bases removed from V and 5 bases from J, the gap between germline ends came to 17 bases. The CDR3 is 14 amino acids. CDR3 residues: CASTGGDLLTEAFF. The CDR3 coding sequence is TGTGCCAGCACTGGGGGGGATCTGTTGACTGAAGCTTTCTTT.

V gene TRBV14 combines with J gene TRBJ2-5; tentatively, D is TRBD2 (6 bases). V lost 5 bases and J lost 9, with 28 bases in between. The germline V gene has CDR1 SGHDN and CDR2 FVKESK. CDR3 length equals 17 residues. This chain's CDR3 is CASSRGFYIGRGGSQYF. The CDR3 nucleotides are TGTGCCAGCAGCAGGGGATTTTACATCGGGAGAGGCGGGTCCCAGTACTTC.

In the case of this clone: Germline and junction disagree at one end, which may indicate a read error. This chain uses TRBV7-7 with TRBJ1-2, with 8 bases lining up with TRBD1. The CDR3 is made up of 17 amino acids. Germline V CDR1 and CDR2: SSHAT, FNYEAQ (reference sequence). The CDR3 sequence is CASSAESMVWTGRGYTF. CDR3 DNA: TGTGCTAGCAGCGCCGAATCGATGGTGTGGACAGGGCGAGGCTACACCTTC.

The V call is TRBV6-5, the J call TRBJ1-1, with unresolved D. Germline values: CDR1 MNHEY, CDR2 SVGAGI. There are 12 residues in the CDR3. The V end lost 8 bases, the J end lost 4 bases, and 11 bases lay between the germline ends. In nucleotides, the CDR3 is TGTGCCAGCGGCCGGGGTGGCACTGAAGCTTTCTTT. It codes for CASGRGGTEAFF.

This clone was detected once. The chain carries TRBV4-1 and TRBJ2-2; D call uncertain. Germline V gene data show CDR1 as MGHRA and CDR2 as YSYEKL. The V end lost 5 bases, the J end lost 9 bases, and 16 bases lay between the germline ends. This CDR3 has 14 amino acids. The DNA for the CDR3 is TGCGCCAGCAGCTCAACGATGGGTTCCTGGGAGCTGTTTTTT. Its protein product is CASSSTMGSWELFF.

The CDR3 protein is CASSSLFGYSNQPQHF. Here the CDR3 DNA reads TGTGCCAGTAGTTCCCTTTTTGGGTATAGCAATCAGCCCCAGCATTTT. The chain has TRBV19 and TRBJ1-5; no reliable D call. V lost 5 bases, J lost 0 bases, and 14 bases lay in between. The CDR3 has 16 residues. The V gene's germline CDR1 is LNHDA and CDR2 SQIVND (reference sequence). The full variable domain, rest sourced from reference TRBV19 and TRBJ1-5, is DGGITQSPKYLFRKEGQNVTLSCEQNLNHDAMYWYRQDPGQGLRLIYYSQIVNDFQKGDIAEGYSVSREKKESFPLTVTSAQKNPTAFYLCASSSLFGYSNQPQHFGDGTRLSIL.

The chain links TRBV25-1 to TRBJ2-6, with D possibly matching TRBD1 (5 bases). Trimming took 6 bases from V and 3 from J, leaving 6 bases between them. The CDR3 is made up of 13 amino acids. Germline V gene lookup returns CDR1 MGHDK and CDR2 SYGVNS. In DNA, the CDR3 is TGTGCCAGCAGAGACAGTGGGGCCAACGTCCTGACTTTC. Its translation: CASRDSGANVLTF.